A single sample is the source of the 25 T cell receptor beta chains below, sequenced in a study of graft-versus-host responses after intestinal transplantation. Clones were read by immunoSEQ multiplex PCR, and TCRdb kept only the in-frame ones, dropping some. The data contain 21,000 or so clones, 50% to 65% of them singletons. Source: alloreactive CD4+ T cells from a mixed lymphocyte reaction culture, taken before intestinal transplant. The sample's subset: CFSE-low proliferating T cells sorted from approximately 6-day pre-transplant mixed lymphocyte reaction (GvH or HvG direction). The receptor source for this set is a human patient who received an intestinal transplant.

The chain carries TRBV5-1 and TRBJ2-1, with TRBD2 matching 14 bases. Germline assignment: CDR1 SGHRS and CDR2 YFSETQ. The CDR3 extends over 15 amino acids. After removal of 4 bases from V and 6 bases from J, the junction contained 3 bases not matched to a gene. Here the CDR3 DNA reads TGCGCCAGCAGCCGGGGACTAGCGGGGGTCAATGAGCAGTTCTTC. Protein product: CASSRGLAGVNEQFF.

The chain recombines TRBV6-5 with TRBJ2-7; 10 nucleotides match TRBD1. The CDR3 sequence is 13 residues long. From germline, CDR1 is MNHEY and CDR2 SVGAGI. J was trimmed by 6 bases and V by 5 bases; bases with no gene match: 4. The DNA for the CDR3 is TGTGCCAGCAGTGGTGGACAGGGGGGCGAGCAGTACTTC. Protein product: CASSGGQGGEQYF.

CDR3 nucleotide sequence: TGTGCCAGCACCCTGGCTAGCGGAGAGACCCAGTACTTC. Amino acid sequence: CASTLASGETQYF. The V gene is TRBV13, the J gene TRBJ2-5; the match to TRBD2 covers 7 bases. V shed 7 bases, J shed 4 bases, and the junction held 6 bases outside the gene matches. The germline CDR1 and CDR2 sequences are PRHDT and FYEKMQ (reference sequence). The CDR3 is made up of 13 amino acids.

This clone was seen a single time. The genes are TRBV6-1 and TRBJ1-5; 10 positions agree with TRBD1. This CDR3 spans 13 amino acids. Germline trimming cut 4 bases from V and 6 bases from J; bases unmatched to any gene: 0. The germline CDR1 and CDR2 sequences are MNHNS and SASEGT. In DNA form, the CDR3 reads TGTGCCAGCAGTGGGACAGGGGGTCAGCCCCAGCATTTT. Encoded protein: CASSGTGGQPQHF.

As DNA, the CDR3 is TGTGCCAGCAAGCCGAGCGGGAGGGCCTACAATGAGCAGTTCTTC. Translating gives CASKPSGRAYNEQFF. The rearrangement links TRBV7-9 to TRBJ2-1, with 10 bases identical to TRBD2. The CDR3 loop spans 15 amino acids. With 7 bases clipped from V and 2 bases from J, the junction kept 5 bases outside the gene matches. Per the germline V gene, CDR1 is SEHNR and CDR2 is FQNEAQ (reference sequence).

The chain uses TRBV5-6 and TRBJ1-2; tentatively, D is TRBD1 (6 bases). V was pared by 1 base and J by 0 bases, with 16 bases between. The CDR3 is 17 residues long. The germline V gene has CDR1 SGHDT and CDR2 YYEEEE. This CDR3 reads CASSLTGIIPPNYGYTF. For the CDR3, the DNA is TGTGCCAGCAGCTTGACAGGGATTATTCCGCCTAACTATGGCTACACCTTC.

The chain couples TRBV6-5 to TRBJ2-7; 7 nucleotides match TRBD2. V lost 7 bases, J lost 2 bases, and 11 bases stayed unmatched. Germline values: CDR1 MNHEY, CDR2 SVGAGI. The CDR3 covers 15 residues. CDR3 amino acids: CASTEIGEGPYEQYF. CDR3 nucleotide sequence: TGTGCCAGCACCGAGATCGGGGAGGGCCCCTACGAGCAGTACTTC.

The chain carries TRBV6-5 and TRBJ2-1; D is undetermined. Germline-derived CDR1 and CDR2 are MNHEY and SVGAGI. The CDR3 has 8 residues. The V gene lost 6 bases and the J gene lost 12 bases, with 3 bases spanning the gap. The CDR3 spells CASSLQFF. CDR3 DNA sequence: TGTGCCAGCAGCTTGCAGTTCTTC.

This clone was picked up one time. This chain uses TRBV30 with TRBJ1-2; D possibly corresponds to TRBD1 (6 bases). The CDR3 contains 14 residues. V lost 0 bases and J lost 8, with 16 bases in between. Germline CDR1 is GTSNPN and CDR2 is SVGIG (reference sequence). CDR3 bases: TGTGCCTGGAGTGTACTTGTAGGGGGTCGCGGCTACACCTTC. This translates into CAWSVLVGGRGYTF.

CDR3 DNA sequence: TGTGCCAGCAGCCTGCTACTCTTTAGCACAGATACGCAGTATTTT. Amino acid sequence: CASSLLLFSTDTQYF. This sequence joins TRBV7-2 and TRBJ2-3; D ambiguous. Germline V lookup: CDR1 SGHTA, CDR2 FQGNSA. V lost 5 bases and J lost 0, with 12 bases in between. CDR3 length: 15 amino acids.

In its sample, this clone was seen a few times. The chain recombines TRBV7-7 with TRBJ1-4; no definite D call. CDR1 is SSHAT and CDR2 is FNYEAQ in the germline V gene (reference sequence). This CDR3 has 15 residues. Trimming cost V 6 bases and J 0 bases, with 11 bases left between them. The CDR3 region is CASRPGLSTNEKLFF. In nucleotides, the CDR3 is TGTGCCAGCAGACCAGGACTTTCAACTAATGAAAAACTGTTTTTT.

The CDR3 protein is CASSFQGANTGELFF. The CDR3 DNA sequence: TGCGCCAGCAGCTTCCAGGGTGCGAACACCGGGGAGCTGTTTTTT. The V and J genes are TRBV5-1 and TRBJ2-2, with D tentatively TRBD1 (5 bases). V was cut by 2 bases and J by 0 bases, with 8 bases left in between. CDR3 length equals 15 residues. The germline V gene has CDR1 SGHRS and CDR2 YFSETQ. Based on the CDR3 plus reference TRBV5-1 and TRBJ2-2, the full variable domain is KAGVTQTPRYLIKTRGQQVTLSCSPISGHRSVSWYQQTPGQGLQFLFEYFSETQRNKGNFPGRFSGRQFSNSRSEMNVSTLELGDSALYLCASSFQGANTGELFFGEGSRLTVL.

CDR3 in amino acids: CASSQTRNTGELFF. Here the CDR3 DNA reads TGTGCCAGCAGCCAAACTAGAAACACCGGGGAGCTGTTTTTT. V is TRBV9 and J is TRBJ2-2; tentatively, D is TRBD2 (5 bases). The V end was cut by 4 bases, the J end by 2 bases, with 9 bases between. The CDR3 has 14 amino acids. The germline V gene encodes CDR1 SGDLS and CDR2 YYNGEE. Full variable domain (missing parts from reference TRBV9 and TRBJ2-2): DSGVTQTPKHLITATGQRVTLRCSPRSGDLSVYWYQQSLDQGLQFLIQYYNGEERAKGNILERFSAQQFPDLHSELNLSSLELGDSALYFCASSQTRNTGELFFGEGSRLTVL.

A few counts support this clone. The chain uses TRBV30 and TRBJ2-7, with 10 bases identical to TRBD1. CDR3 length equals 15 residues. The V gene end was trimmed by 5 bases and the J gene end by 4 bases; junction bases not matched to a gene: 11. Germline V gives CDR1 GTSNPN, CDR2 SVGIG (reference sequence). The CDR3 is CAWRPRDRGLYEQYF. CDR3 nucleotides: TGTGCCTGGCGACCTCGGGACAGGGGATTATACGAGCAGTACTTC.

This clone was observed a few times. The V call is TRBV6-5, the J call TRBJ2-7; 9 positions match TRBD1. The CDR3 length is 14 residues. Losses at the gene ends were 5 bases for V and 4 bases for J; bases not matched to a gene: 6. The germline gives CDR1 MNHEY, CDR2 SVGAGI. The CDR3 DNA sequence: TGTGCCAGCAGTAAAACAGGGGGCAGGTACGAGCAGTACTTC. It codes for CASSKTGGRYEQYF.

The chain carries TRBV30 and TRBJ2-1; D may be TRBD2 (5 bases). V was trimmed by 0 bases and J by 0 bases, leaving 15 bases between them. The CDR3 is made up of 17 amino acids. Germline V gene data show CDR1 as GTSNPN and CDR2 as SVGIG (reference sequence). CDR3 DNA: TGTGCCTGGAGTGTACAGAGGACTTACCCCTCCTACAATGAGCAGTTCTTC. Protein sequence: CAWSVQRTYPSYNEQFF.

This chain links TRBV19 with TRBJ2-2, with D perhaps matching TRBD1 (8 bases). Per germline, CDR1 LNHDA and CDR2 SQIVND (reference sequence). Trimming shortened V by 6 bases and J by 6 bases, and 14 bases separated the two germline ends. The CDR3 consists of 14 residues. The CDR3 region is CASSRTGRAGELFF. CDR3 DNA: TGTGCCAGTAGCCGGACAGGGAGGGCCGGGGAGCTGTTTTTT.

The chain recombines TRBV11-2 with TRBJ1-2, with D possibly matching TRBD1 (6 bases). V lost 0 bases, J lost 4 bases, and 9 bases lay in between. The CDR3 sequence is 14 residues long. The germline V gene has CDR1 SGHAT and CDR2 FQNNGV. CDR3 sequence (DNA): TGTGCCAGCAGCTTAGATAACAGGGTCTATGGCTACACCTTC. This gives the protein CASSLDNRVYGYTF.

J is TRBJ2-7 and V is TRBV18; the match to TRBD1 covers 9 bases. The germline CDR1 and CDR2 sequences are KGHSH and LQKENI. V was clipped by 3 bases and J by 0 bases; unmatched bases: 0. This CDR3 contains 14 residues. CDR3 DNA: TGTGCCAGCTCACCGGGACAGGGCTCCTACGAGCAGTACTTC. This codes for CASSPGQGSYEQYF. The whole variable domain, filled in from reference TRBV18 and TRBJ2-7, reads NAGVMQNPRHLVRRRGQEARLRCSPMKGHSHVYWYRQLPEEGLKFMVYLQKENIIDESGMPKERFSAEFPKEGPSILRIQQVVRGDSAAYFCASSPGQGSYEQYFGPGTRLTVT.

The CDR3 DNA is TGCGCCAGCAGTGAGTCAGGTGGGAGAGAGCAGTTCTTC. Its protein product is CASSESGGREQFF. The genes are TRBV10-1 and TRBJ2-1; the D gene is possibly TRBD2 (5 bases). Between the trimmed V and J ends, which lost 0 bases and 10 bases, there was a span of 10 bases. The CDR3 extends over 13 amino acids. Germline CDR1 is WNHNN and CDR2 is SYGVQD (reference sequence).

In this sample, this clone turned up a few times. The rearrangement joins TRBV6-6 to TRBJ2-7, with TRBD2 identical over 10 bases. In germline, CDR1 is MNHNY, CDR2 SVGAGI (reference sequence). J gave up 3 bases and V 5 bases, and 4 bases lay outside the gene matches. This CDR3 comprises 14 residues. Here the CDR3 DNA reads TGTGCCAGCAGTCCCGGGACTAGCGTCTACGAGCAGTACTTC. Its protein is CASSPGTSVYEQYF.

This chain uses TRBV5-8 with TRBJ2-5; a possible D gene is TRBD2 (5 bases). Trimming pared 3 bases from V and 3 bases from J, leaving 18 bases between. The CDR3 runs 16 residues. Germline V lookup: CDR1 SGHTS, CDR2 YDEGEE. DNA of the CDR3: TGTGCCAGCAGCTCTAGGATCGGGGATTATAAAGAGACCCAGTACTTC. Translating it yields CASSSRIGDYKETQYF.

The chain is built from TRBV6-1 and TRBJ1-5, with no clear D. V shed 4 bases and J shed 0 bases, with 10 bases lying between them. Germline V gene lookup returns CDR1 MNHNS and CDR2 SASEGT. This CDR3 has 15 amino acids. The CDR3 coding sequence is TGTGCCAGCAGTGTGGCGGGTTATAGCAATCAGCCCCAGCATTTT. Protein sequence: CASSVAGYSNQPQHF.

This clone was observed a handful of times. V is TRBV5-5 and J is TRBJ1-1, with D unresolved. The CDR3 spans 14 residues. Per the germline V gene, CDR1 is SGHKS and CDR2 is YYEKEE (reference sequence). The ends were cut back, 1 base at V and 7 bases at J, with 14 bases in the middle. The CDR3 loop is CASSLFTRGVEAFF. As DNA, the CDR3 is TGTGCCAGCAGCTTGTTTACGCGAGGTGTTGAAGCTTTCTTT.

This chain uses TRBV7-9 with TRBJ2-6, with TRBD1 matching 9 bases. CDR3 length: 19 residues. The V segment lost 2 bases and the J segment 0 bases; nucleotides outside the gene matches: 8. The V gene's germline CDR1 is SEHNR and CDR2 FQNEAQ (reference sequence). CDR3 in amino acids: CASSLPGQGRSSGANVLTF. CDR3 DNA: TGTGCCAGCAGCTTACCGGGACAGGGACGAAGCTCTGGGGCCAACGTCCTGACTTTC.